These 10 T cell receptor beta chains share one sample of origin, sequenced in a study of Ad26.COV2.S vaccination and SARS-CoV-2 variants. Treatment defined: around 19 received Ad26.COV2.S at low or high dose, single or two shots; several received placebo; per-sample allocation not given. After the first vaccine or placebo injection, samples were drawn on day 63. Measured with immunoSEQ multiplex PCR; TCRdb has only the in-frame clones, and not every one. This sample has hundreds of thousands of clones, with roughly 87% found just once. The specimen comprised peripheral blood, sampled in a trial of Ad26.COV2.S vaccine versus placebo. These TCRs come from a person aged 18 to 59 who received the Ad26.COV2.S COVID-19 vaccine or a placebo.

The rearrangement links TRBV9 to TRBJ2-3; tentative D call: TRBD1 (5 bases). The germline gives CDR1 SGDLS, CDR2 YYNGEE. The CDR3 is 14 amino acids. Trimming removed 4 bases from V and 4 bases from J, with 13 bases in between. This CDR3 reads CASSPRTRADTQYF. DNA of the CDR3: TGTGCCAGCAGCCCCCGGACCAGGGCAGATACGCAGTATTTT.

V is TRBV11-2 and J is TRBJ2-5; D might be TRBD2 (6 bases). The germline gives CDR1 SGHAT, CDR2 FQNNGV. The CDR3 has 13 residues. V was pared by 2 bases and J by 7 bases, with 11 bases between. CDR3 DNA sequence: TGTGCCAGCAGCTTACAAAGAGCGGGGACCCAGTACTTC. This sequence encodes CASSLQRAGTQYF. The variable domain in full, completed from reference TRBV11-2 and TRBJ2-5, reads EAGVAQSPRYKIIEKRQSVAFWCNPISGHATLYWYQQILGQGPKLLIQFQNNGVVDDSQLPKDRFSAERLKGVDSTLKIQPAKLEDSAVYLCASSLQRAGTQYFGPGTRLLVL.

Points on this clone: One junction end disagrees with the germline gene, perhaps due to a read error. V is TRBV7-7 and J is TRBJ1-5, with D possibly TRBD1 on 5 matching bases. The CDR3 runs to 16 residues. The germline V gene has CDR1 SSHAT and CDR2 FNYEAQ (reference sequence). The CDR3 DNA follows: TGTGCTAGCAGCTTAGGGGTGGTAGATAGCAATCAGCCCCAGCATTTT. It translates to CASSLGVVDSNQPQHF.

The V and J genes are TRBV4-1 and TRBJ1-4; 8 positions agree with TRBD1. Looked up from germline, CDR1 is MGHRA and CDR2 is YSYEKL. V dropped 3 bases and J dropped 7; count of bases not matched to a gene: 7. This CDR3 comprises 15 residues. The CDR3: CASSHGQGFSEKLFF. CDR3 DNA sequence: TGCGCCAGCAGCCATGGACAGGGTTTCTCTGAAAAACTGTTTTTT.

The chain has TRBV12-3 or TRBV12-4 and TRBJ1-4; D might be TRBD1 (5 bases). Trimming shortened V by 2 bases and J by 13 bases, and 11 bases separated the two germline ends. The CDR3 length is 12 residues. CDR3 in DNA: TGTGCCAGCAGTTTACAGGGTCTAGGACTGTTTTTT. Encoded protein: CASSLQGLGLFF.

Written as DNA, the CDR3 is TGTGCCAGCAGCCAAGTGTCCGGGGATTTCTACAATGAGCAGTTCTTC. Translating gives CASSQVSGDFYNEQFF. This chain uses TRBV14 with TRBJ2-1; weak D call: TRBD2 (5 bases). V gave up 1 base and J gave up 3 bases, with 13 bases separating them. Germline V gene lookup returns CDR1 SGHDN and CDR2 FVKESK. This CDR3 has 16 residues. Full variable domain (remainder filled in from reference TRBV14 and TRBJ2-1): EAGVTQFPSHSVIEKGQTVTLRCDPISGHDNLYWYRRVMGKEIKFLLHFVKESKQDESGMPNNRFLAERTGGTYSTLKVQPAELEDSGVYFCASSQVSGDFYNEQFFGPGTRLTVL.

The rearrangement uses TRBV7-2 and TRBJ1-5; D gene uncertain. The germline V and J ends were trimmed by 3 bases and 0 bases, with 9 bases remaining between them. The CDR3 is made up of 15 amino acids. In germline, CDR1 is SGHTA, CDR2 FQGNSA. CDR3 bases: TGTGCCAGCAGCTTCGTTACGGATAGCAATCAGCCCCAGCATTTT. Its translation is CASSFVTDSNQPQHF. The variable domain in full, completed from reference TRBV7-2 and TRBJ1-5, reads GAGVSQSPSNKVTEKGKDVELRCDPISGHTALYWYRQSLGQGLEFLIYFQGNSAPDKSGLPSDRFSAERTGGSVSTLTIQRTQQEDSAVYLCASSFVTDSNQPQHFGDGTRLSIL.

This clone was counted between two and nine times. The chain joins TRBV19 to TRBJ2-3, with 11 bases matching TRBD2. The length of the CDR3 is 17 residues. The J segment lost 1 base and the V segment lost 4 bases, leaving 7 bases of the junction unmatched. Germline CDR1 LNHDA, CDR2 SQIVND (reference sequence). The CDR3 bases are TGTGCCAGTAGTAGATGGGGGACTAGCGGAGGCACAGATACGCAGTATTTT. Protein sequence: CASSRWGTSGGTDTQYF.

This clone occurred a few times. The chain is built from TRBV4-1 and TRBJ2-5; no firm D call. With 1 base removed from V and 5 bases from J, the gap between germline ends came to 11 bases. This CDR3 is built from 14 residues. Germline CDR1 and CDR2: MGHRA and YSYEKL. The CDR3 spells CASSQVGSRETQYF. The DNA of the CDR3 is TGCGCCAGCAGCCAAGTAGGTAGCAGGGAGACCCAGTACTTC.

This chain uses TRBV7-8 with TRBJ1-1, with D perhaps TRBD1 (5 bases). The V and J ends lost 5 bases and 1 base respectively, with 14 bases between them. This CDR3 has 15 amino acids. Germline V CDR1 and CDR2: SGHVS, FQNEAQ. The CDR3 DNA is TGTGCCAGCAGCGCAAGACAGAAGTCGAACACTGAAGCTTTCTTT. It encodes CASSARQKSNTEAFF.